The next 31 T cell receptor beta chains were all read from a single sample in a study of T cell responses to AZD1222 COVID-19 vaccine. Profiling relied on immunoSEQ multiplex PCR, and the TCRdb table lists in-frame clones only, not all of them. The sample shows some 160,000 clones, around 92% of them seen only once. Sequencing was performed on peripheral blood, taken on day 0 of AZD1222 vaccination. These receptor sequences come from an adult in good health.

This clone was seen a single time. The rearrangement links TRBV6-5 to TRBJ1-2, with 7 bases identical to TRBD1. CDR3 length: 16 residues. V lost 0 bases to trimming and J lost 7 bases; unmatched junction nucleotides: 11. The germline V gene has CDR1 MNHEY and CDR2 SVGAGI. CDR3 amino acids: CASSYSTGSGYIGYTF. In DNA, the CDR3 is TGTGCCAGCAGTTACTCGACAGGGAGTGGTTATATTGGCTACACCTTC.

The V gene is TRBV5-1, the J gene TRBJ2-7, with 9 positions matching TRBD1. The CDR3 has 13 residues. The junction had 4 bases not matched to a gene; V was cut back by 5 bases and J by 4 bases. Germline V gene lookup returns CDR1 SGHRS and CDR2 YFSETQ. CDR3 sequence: CASRMDRGYEQYF. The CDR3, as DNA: TGCGCCAGCAGGATGGACAGGGGATACGAGCAGTACTTC.

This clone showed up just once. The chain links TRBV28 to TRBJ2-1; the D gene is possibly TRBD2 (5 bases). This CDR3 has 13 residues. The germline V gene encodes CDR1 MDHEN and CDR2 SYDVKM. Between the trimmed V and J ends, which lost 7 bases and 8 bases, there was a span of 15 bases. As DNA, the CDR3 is TGTGCCAGCAATCGGGGTTTTAGAGATGAGCAGTTCTTC. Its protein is CASNRGFRDEQFF.

The CDR3 sequence is CAWTWGGANSPLHF. CDR3 in DNA: TGTGCCTGGACCTGGGGGGGTGCTAATTCACCCCTCCACTTT. V gene TRBV30 combines with J gene TRBJ1-6, with D possibly being TRBD1 (5 bases). Trimming removed 4 bases from V and 6 bases from J, with 13 bases in between. Germline values: CDR1 GTSNPN, CDR2 SVGIG (reference sequence). CDR3 length: 14 amino acids.

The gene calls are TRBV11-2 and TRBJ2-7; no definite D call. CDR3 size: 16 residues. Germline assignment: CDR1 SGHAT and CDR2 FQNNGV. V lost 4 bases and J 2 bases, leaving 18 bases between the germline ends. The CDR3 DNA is TGTGCCAGCAGCTCCTTTAGGGTCGGATACGCCTACGAGCAGTACTTC. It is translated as CASSSFRVGYAYEQYF.

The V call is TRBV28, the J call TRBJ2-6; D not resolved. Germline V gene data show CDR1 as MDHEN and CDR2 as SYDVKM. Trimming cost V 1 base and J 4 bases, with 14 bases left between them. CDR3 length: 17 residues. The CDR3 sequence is CASSLFKGFEGANVLTF. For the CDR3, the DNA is TGTGCCAGCAGTTTATTTAAGGGTTTCGAGGGGGCCAACGTCCTGACTTTC.

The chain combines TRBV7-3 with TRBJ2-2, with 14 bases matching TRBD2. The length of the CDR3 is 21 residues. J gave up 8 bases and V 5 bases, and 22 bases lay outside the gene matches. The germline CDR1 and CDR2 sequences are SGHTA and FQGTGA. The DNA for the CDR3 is TGTGCCAGCAGCCTGAAACCCATTCCGGGACTAGCGGGGGATTCAGCGGGGGAGCTGTTTTTT. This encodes CASSLKPIPGLAGDSAGELFF.

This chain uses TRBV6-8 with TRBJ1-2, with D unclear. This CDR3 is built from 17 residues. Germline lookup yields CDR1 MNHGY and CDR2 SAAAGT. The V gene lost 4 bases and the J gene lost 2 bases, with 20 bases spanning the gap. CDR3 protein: CASSLGRLLYPNYGYTF. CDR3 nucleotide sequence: TGTGCCAGCAGTTTGGGCCGACTACTCTACCCAAACTATGGCTACACCTTC.

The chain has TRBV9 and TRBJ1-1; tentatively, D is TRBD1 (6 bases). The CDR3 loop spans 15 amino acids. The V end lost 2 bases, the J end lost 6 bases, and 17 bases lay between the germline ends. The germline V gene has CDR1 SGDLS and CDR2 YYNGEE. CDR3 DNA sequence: TGTGCCAGCAGCGTGGCAGGGGACGATTACGCTGAAGCTTTCTTT. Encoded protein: CASSVAGDDYAEAFF. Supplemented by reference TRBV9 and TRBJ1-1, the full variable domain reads DSGVTQTPKHLITATGQRVTLRCSPRSGDLSVYWYQQSLDQGLQFLIQYYNGEERAKGNILERFSAQQFPDLHSELNLSSLELGDSALYFCASSVAGDDYAEAFFGQGTRLTVV.

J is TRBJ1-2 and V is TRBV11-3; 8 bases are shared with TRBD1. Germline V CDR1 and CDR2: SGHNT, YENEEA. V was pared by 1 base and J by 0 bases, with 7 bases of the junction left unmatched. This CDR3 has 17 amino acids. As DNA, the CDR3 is TGTGCCAGCAGCTTAGGTTTCGGACAGGGCGCTAACTATGGCTACACCTTC. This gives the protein CASSLGFGQGANYGYTF. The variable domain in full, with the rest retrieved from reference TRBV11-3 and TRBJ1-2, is EAGVVQSPRYKIIEKKQPVAFWCNPISGHNTLYWYLQNLGQGPELLIRYENEEAVDDSQLPKDRFSAERLKGVDSTLKIQPAELGDSAVYLCASSLGFGQGANYGYTFGSGTRLTVV.

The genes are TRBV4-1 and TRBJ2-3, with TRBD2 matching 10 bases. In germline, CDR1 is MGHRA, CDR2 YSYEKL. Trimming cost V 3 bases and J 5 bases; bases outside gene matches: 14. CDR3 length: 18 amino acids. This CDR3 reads CASSQRERGGSFQDTQYF. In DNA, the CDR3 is TGCGCCAGCAGCCAGAGGGAGCGGGGGGGCAGCTTTCAAGATACGCAGTATTTT.

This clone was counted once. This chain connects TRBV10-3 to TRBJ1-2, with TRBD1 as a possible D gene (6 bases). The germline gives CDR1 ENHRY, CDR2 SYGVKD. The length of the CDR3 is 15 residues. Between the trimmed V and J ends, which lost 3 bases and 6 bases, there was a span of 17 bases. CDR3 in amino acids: CAISDPGDPADGYTF. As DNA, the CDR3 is TGTGCCATCAGTGATCCAGGGGATCCGGCGGATGGCTACACCTTC.

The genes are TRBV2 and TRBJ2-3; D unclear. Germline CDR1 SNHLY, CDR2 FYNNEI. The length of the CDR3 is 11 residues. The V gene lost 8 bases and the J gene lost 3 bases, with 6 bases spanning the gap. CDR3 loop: CASGRTDTQYF. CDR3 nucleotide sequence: TGTGCCAGCGGTAGGACAGATACGCAGTATTTT.

The chain's CDR3 is CASSLDRLTYQPQHF. CDR3 sequence (DNA): TGTGCCAGCTCACTGGACAGACTTACATATCAGCCCCAGCATTTT. The chain uses TRBV18 and TRBJ1-5, with D possibly being TRBD1 (6 bases). Deletions cut 4 bases from V and 5 bases from J, with 15 bases between. This CDR3 has 15 amino acids. Germline CDR1 is KGHSH and CDR2 is LQKENI.

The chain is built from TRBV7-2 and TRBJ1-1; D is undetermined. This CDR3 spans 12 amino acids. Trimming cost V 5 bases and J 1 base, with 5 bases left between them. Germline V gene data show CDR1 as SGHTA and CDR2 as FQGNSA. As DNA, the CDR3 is TGTGCCAGCAGCAGACAGAACACTGAAGCTTTCTTT. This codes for CASSRQNTEAFF.

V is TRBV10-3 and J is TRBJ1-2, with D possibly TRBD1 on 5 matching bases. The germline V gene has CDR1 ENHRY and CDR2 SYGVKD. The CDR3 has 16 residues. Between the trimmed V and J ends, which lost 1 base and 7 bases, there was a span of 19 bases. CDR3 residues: CAISEWRGSGWGGYTF. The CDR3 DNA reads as TGTGCCATCAGTGAGTGGAGGGGCAGCGGTTGGGGTGGCTACACCTTC.

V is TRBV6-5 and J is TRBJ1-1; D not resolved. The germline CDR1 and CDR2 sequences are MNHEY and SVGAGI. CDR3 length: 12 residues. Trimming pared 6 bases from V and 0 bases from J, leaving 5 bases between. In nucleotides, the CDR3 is TGTGCCAGCAGGCAAGTGAACACTGAAGCTTTCTTT. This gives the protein CASRQVNTEAFF.

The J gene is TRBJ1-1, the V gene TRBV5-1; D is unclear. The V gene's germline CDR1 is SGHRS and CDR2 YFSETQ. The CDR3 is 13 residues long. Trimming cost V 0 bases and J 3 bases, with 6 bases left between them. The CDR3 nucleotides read TGCGCCAGCAGCTTGGCTTTCCACACTGAAGCTTTCTTT. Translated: CASSLAFHTEAFF. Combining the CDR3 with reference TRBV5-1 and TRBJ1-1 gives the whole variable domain KAGVTQTPRYLIKTRGQQVTLSCSPISGHRSVSWYQQTPGQGLQFLFEYFSETQRNKGNFPGRFSGRQFSNSRSEMNVSTLELGDSALYLCASSLAFHTEAFFGQGTRLTVV.

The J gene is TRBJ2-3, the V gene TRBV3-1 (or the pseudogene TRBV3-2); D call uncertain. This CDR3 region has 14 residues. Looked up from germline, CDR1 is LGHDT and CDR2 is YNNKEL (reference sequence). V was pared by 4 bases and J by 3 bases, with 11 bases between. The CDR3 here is CASSRGGATDTQYF. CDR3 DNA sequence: TGTGCCAGCAGCCGCGGCGGAGCGACAGATACGCAGTATTTT.

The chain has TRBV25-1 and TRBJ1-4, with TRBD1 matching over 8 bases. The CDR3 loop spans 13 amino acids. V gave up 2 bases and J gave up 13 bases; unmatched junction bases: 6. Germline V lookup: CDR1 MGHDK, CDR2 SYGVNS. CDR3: CASSENRGRGLFF. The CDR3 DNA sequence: TGTGCCAGCAGTGAAAACAGGGGGAGAGGACTGTTTTTT.

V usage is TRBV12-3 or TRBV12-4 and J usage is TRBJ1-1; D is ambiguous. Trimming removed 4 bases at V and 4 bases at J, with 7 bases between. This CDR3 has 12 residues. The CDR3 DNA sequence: TGTGCCAGCAGTTACCACCTCACTGAAGCTTTCTTT. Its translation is CASSYHLTEAFF.

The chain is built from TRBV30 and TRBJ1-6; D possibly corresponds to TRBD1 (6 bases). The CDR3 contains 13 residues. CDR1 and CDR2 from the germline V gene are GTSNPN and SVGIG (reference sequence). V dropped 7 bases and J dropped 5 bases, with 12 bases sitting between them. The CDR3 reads CASVQGNNSPLHF. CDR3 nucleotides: TGTGCCTCTGTACAGGGAAATAATTCACCCCTCCACTTT.

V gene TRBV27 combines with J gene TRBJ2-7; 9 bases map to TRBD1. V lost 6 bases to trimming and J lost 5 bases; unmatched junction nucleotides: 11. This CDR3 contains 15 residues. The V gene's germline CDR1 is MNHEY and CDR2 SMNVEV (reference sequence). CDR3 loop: CASRLFPGQGHEQYF. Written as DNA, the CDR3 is TGTGCCAGCAGACTGTTTCCGGGACAGGGCCACGAGCAGTACTTC.

The CDR3 nucleotides read TGTGCCAGCAGCTTAGAGGGGCTGGCAGGGGAGACCCAGTACTTC. Protein product: CASSLEGLAGETQYF. The chain links TRBV11-3 to TRBJ2-5, with a tentative D call TRBD1 (5 bases). Trimming removed 0 bases at V and 5 bases at J, with 13 bases between. The germline V gene has CDR1 SGHNT and CDR2 YENEEA. The CDR3 is 15 residues long. The complete variable domain, with remaining parts taken from reference TRBV11-3 and TRBJ2-5, reads EAGVVQSPRYKIIEKKQPVAFWCNPISGHNTLYWYLQNLGQGPELLIRYENEEAVDDSQLPKDRFSAERLKGVDSTLKIQPAELGDSAVYLCASSLEGLAGETQYFGPGTRLLVL.

The CDR3 protein is CASTDRYGSYEQYF. In nucleotides, the CDR3 is TGCGCCAGCACCGACAGGTACGGCTCCTACGAGCAGTACTTC. The rearrangement links TRBV10-2 to TRBJ2-7, with a weak D call TRBD1 (6 bases). Looked up from germline, CDR1 is WSHSY and CDR2 is SAAADI. The V end was cut by 7 bases, the J end by 0 bases, with 13 bases between. The CDR3 has 14 residues.

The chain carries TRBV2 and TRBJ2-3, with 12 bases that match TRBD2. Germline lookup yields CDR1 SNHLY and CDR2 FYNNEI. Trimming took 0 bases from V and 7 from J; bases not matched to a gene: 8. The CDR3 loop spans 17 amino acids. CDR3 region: CASSEAASGGVLNTQYF. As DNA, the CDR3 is TGTGCCAGCAGTGAAGCAGCTAGCGGGGGGGTCCTAAATACGCAGTATTTT.

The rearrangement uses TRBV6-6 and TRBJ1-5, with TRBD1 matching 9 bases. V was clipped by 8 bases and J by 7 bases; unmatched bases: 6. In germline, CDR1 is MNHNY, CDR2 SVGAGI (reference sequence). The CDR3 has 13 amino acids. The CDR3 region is CASATGGGQPQHF. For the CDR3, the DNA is TGTGCCAGCGCCACAGGGGGCGGGCAGCCCCAGCATTTT.

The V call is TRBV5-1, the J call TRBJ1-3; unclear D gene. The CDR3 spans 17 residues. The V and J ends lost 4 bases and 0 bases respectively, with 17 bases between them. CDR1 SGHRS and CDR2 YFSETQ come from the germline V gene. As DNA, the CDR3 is TGCGCCAGCAGCCAACTGGCCAGTCCCACCTCTGGAAACACCATATATTTT. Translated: CASSQLASPTSGNTIYF.

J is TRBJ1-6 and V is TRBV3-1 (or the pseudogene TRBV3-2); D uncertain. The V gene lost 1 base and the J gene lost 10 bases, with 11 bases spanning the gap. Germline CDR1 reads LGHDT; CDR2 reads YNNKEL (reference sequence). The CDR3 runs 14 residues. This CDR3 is CASSQGGRRSPLHF. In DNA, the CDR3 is TGTGCCAGCAGCCAAGGAGGGAGGAGATCACCCCTCCACTTT.

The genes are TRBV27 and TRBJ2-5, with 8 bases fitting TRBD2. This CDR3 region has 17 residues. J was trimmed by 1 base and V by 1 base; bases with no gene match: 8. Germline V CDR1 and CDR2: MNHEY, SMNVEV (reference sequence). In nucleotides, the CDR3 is TGTGCCAGCAGTTTATATGGGGGACTAGGAATCCAAGAGACCCAGTACTTC. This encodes CASSLYGGLGIQETQYF.

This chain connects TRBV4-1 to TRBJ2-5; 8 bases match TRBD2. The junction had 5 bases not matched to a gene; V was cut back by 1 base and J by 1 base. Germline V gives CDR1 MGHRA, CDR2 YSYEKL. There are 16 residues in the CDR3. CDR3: CASSQGSGGRQETQYF. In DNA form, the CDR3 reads TGCGCCAGCAGCCAAGGCAGCGGGGGCCGCCAAGAGACCCAGTACTTC.